This section outlines one T cell receptor beta chain sequence together with its context. Its antigen is not known. The sample belongs to a study of T cells after yellow fever vaccination. Study background: Fractions containing few cells were prepared with SMART-Seq v4 Ultra Low Input.

Overall study results and limits: The secondary response peaked faster, at day 5 versus 15, but was weaker. Overall, a small share of clonotypes was seen in both CD4 and CD8 compartments.

TCRdb independently ran MiXCR on the 5' RACE reads; one entry per CDR3 protein. The sample records around 250,000 distinct CDR3 sequences, 5.2% being singletons. CDR3 length: 15 amino acids. V lost 0 bases to trimming and J lost 9 bases, with 15 bases between them. CDR1 is MGHRA and CDR2 is YSYEKL in the germline V gene. This sample comprised CD4+ T cells sorted from PBMCs, obtained on the day of the yellow fever booster vaccination. The sequence derives from a young man who received the YFV17D yellow fever vaccine. V is TRBV4-1 and J is TRBJ2-1; no reliable D call. CDR3 sequence: CASSQDRDSTREQFF. The CDR3 nucleotides read TGCGCCAGCAGCCAAGATCGAGACTCGACGCGTGAGCAGTTCTTC.